Sequencing of this T cell receptor (beta chain) was carried out in a study of molecular identifiers for immune sequencing clone quantification. Preparation of naive CD8 libraries involved roughly 18,000 to 1,100,000 sorted cells and 10%, 30% or 50% RNA. Sorted naive CD8 T cells were those defined as CD8+CD4-CCR7+CD45RA+. This clonotype was seen ten or more times. Its cognate antigen is unknown. Each CDR3 protein is one row after TCRdb ran MiXCR on the PCR reads. This table has fewer than 45,000 distinct CDR3 sequences, approximately 24% appearing once. Study-wide points: Approximately 980,000 naive cells reportedly did not prevent detection of spiked Jurkat TCR RNA from one cell.

Germline V gene lookup returns CDR1 SGHTA and CDR2 FQGNSA. The germline V and J ends were trimmed by 2 bases and 8 bases, with 13 bases remaining between them. The CDR3 loop spans 14 amino acids. The clonotype comes from a human donor in good health. Some libraries in this study had Jurkat cell RNA spiked in. The J gene is TRBJ2-1, the V gene TRBV7-2; D unclear. The sequenced sample consisted of naive CD8+ T cells from blood, with Jurkat cell RNA spiked in. The subset denotes: FACS-sorted CD8+CD4-CCR7+CD45RA+ naive T cells. CDR3 amino acids: CASSLSPRADEQFF. The CDR3 DNA follows: TGTGCCAGCAGCTTAAGTCCCCGGGCCGATGAGCAGTTCTTC.